A selection of T cell receptor beta chains follows, all from one sample in a study of blood T cell repertoires in COVID-19. TCRdb's table, derived via immunoSEQ multiplex PCR, lists solely in-frame clones and lacks some. The sample holds 210,000 or so clones; around 82% are singletons and the top ten take 4.3%. Sequencing was carried out using PBMCs or T cells enriched from blood (not recorded which). Source of these receptors: a man aged 25 to 40 with acute COVID-19. Each CDR3 is given without its conserved first and last residue.

V gene | CDR3 protein
TRBV25-1 | ASKIGQGSGYT
TRBV5-4 | ASSLDGLAVNEQF
TRBV4-1 | ASSHTGGTEAF
TRBV18 | ASSPQFQETQY
TRBV27 | ASSERRGGAYEQY
TRBV20-1 | SASTGWTDTQY
TRBV5-6 | ASSLGHMDEAF
TRBV2 | ASSSPGRLYEQY
TRBV6-5 | ASSYDRVTNEKLF
TRBV15 | ATNPFEPPYGYT
TRBV24-1 | ATSDPNSYGYT
TRBV4-1 | ASSHTNDLAKNIQY
TRBV19 | ASKGTGEADTQY
TRBV30 | AWTLGTGIQPQH
TRBV6-6 | ASRKDRSEGYT
TRBV27 | ASSLGETQY
TRBV30 | AWSGQGSFHEQY
TRBV7-9 | ASSPPTRSPLH
TRBV24-1 | ATNQLTGVGSYEQY
TRBV15 | ATSRDSTAYNEQF
TRBV3-1/TRBV3-2 | ASSQLAGGGEQY
TRBV5-1 | ASRHPDRNTEAF
TRBV6-5 | ASSWDRGNSPLH
TRBV6-6 | ASVLNPSTDTQY
TRBV2 | ASRIAGGQETQY
TRBV3-1/TRBV3-2 | ASSQRLYGYT
TRBV9 | ASSAREGPTYEQY
TRBV11-3 | APSQGKKLF
TRBV15 | ATSRRTSGGSGELF
TRBV6-1 | ASSEDREWY